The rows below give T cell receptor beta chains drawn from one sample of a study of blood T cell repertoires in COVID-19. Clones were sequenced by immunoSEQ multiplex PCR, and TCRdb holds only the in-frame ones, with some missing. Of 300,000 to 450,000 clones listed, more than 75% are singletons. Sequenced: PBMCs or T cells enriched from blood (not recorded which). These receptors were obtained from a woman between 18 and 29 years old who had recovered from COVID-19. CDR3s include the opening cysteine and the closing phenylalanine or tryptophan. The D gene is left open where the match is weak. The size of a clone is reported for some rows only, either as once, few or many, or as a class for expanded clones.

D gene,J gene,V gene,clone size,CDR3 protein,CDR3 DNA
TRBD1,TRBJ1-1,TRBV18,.,CASSTYTGTANTEAFF,TGTGCCAGCTCAACTTATACCGGGACAGCGAACACTGAAGCTTTCTTT
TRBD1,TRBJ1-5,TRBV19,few,CASSWTGFDQPQHF,TGTGCCAGTAGTTGGACAGGGTTCGATCAGCCCCAGCATTTT
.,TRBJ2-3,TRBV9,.,CASSVQDTQYF,TGTGCCAGCAGCGTTCAAGATACGCAGTATTTT
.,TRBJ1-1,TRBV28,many,CASSFPGGANTEAFF,TGTGCCAGCAGTTTTCCTGGAGGGGCGAACACTGAAGCTTTCTTT
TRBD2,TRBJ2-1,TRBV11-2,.,CASSSGLAGLNEQFF,TGTGCCAGCAGCTCGGGACTAGCGGGGCTCAATGAGCAGTTCTTC
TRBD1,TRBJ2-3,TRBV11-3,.,CASSPTGTGADTQYF,TGTGCCAGCAGCCCAACCGGGACAGGGGCAGATACGCAGTATTTT
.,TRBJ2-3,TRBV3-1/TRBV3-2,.,CASSQGVGAVDTQYF,TGTGCCAGCAGCCAAGGGGTGGGGGCAGTAGATACGCAGTATTTT
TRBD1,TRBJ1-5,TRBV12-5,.,CASGFLRGHGQPQHF,TGTGCTAGTGGTTTCCTCAGGGGGCATGGTCAGCCCCAGCATTTT
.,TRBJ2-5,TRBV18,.,CASSTNRAGYQETQYF,TGTGCCAGCTCAACAAATCGGGCGGGGTACCAAGAGACCCAGTACTTC
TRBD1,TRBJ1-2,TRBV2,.,CASSPGQGADGYTF,TGTGCCAGCAGTCCGGGACAGGGGGCCGATGGCTACACCTTC
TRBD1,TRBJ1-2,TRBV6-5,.,CASSTGQGYGYTF,TGTGCCAGCAGCACGGGACAGGGCTATGGCTACACCTTC
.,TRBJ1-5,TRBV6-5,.,CASSNGPYQPQHF,TGTGCCAGCAGTAATGGGCCCTATCAGCCCCAGCATTTT
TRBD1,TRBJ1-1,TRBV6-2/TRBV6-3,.,CASSFSGGTTEAFF,TGTGCCAGCAGTTTTTCAGGGGGCACCACTGAAGCTTTCTTT
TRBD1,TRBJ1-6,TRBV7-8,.,CASSSQGEYNSPLHF,TGTGCCAGCAGCTCGCAGGGGGAATATAATTCACCCCTCCACTTT
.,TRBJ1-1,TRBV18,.,CASSPSQDSANTEAFF,TGTGCCAGCTCACCCTCACAGGATAGTGCAAACACTGAAGCTTTCTTT
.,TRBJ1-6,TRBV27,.,CASSLSTDGGPLHF,TGTGCCAGCAGCTTATCGACCGACGGGGGACCCCTCCACTTT
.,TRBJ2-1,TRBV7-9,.,CASSLASGTPFYNEQFF,TGTGCCAGCAGCTTGGCTTCCGGGACTCCGTTCTACAATGAGCAGTTCTTC
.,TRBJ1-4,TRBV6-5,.,CASSYGGTADEKLFF,TGTGCCAGCAGTTACGGGGGGACGGCCGATGAAAAACTGTTTTTT
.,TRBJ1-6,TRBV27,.,CASSSRRENSPLHF,TGTGCCAGCAGTTCCCGGAGGGAAAATTCACCCCTCCACTTT
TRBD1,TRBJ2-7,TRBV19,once,CASSGTGYEQYF,TGTGCCAGTAGTGGGACAGGGTACGAGCAGTACTTC
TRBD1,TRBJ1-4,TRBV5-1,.,CASSWTGGDEKLFF,TGCGCCAGCAGCTGGACAGGGGGCGATGAAAAACTGTTTTTT
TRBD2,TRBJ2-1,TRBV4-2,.,CASSQDFTSGGEEQFF,TGTGCCAGCAGCCAAGATTTCACTAGCGGGGGGGAAGAGCAGTTCTTC
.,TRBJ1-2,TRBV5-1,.,CASSLGENYGYTF,TGCGCCAGCAGCTTGGGGGAGAACTATGGCTACACCTTC
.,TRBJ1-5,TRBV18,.,CASSPPPGDSNQPQHF,TGTGCCAGCTCACCACCGCCAGGGGATAGCAATCAGCCCCAGCATTTT
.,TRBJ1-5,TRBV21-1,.,CARDRGRGCQPQHF,TGTGCCCGCGACAGGGGGCGCGGGTGTCAGCCCCAGCATTTT
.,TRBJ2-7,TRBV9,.,CASSGDPGEQYF,TGTGCCAGCAGCGGGGATCCGGGGGAGCAGTACTTC
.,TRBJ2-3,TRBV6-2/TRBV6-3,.,CASSLIGTLDTDTQYF,TGTGCCAGCAGTCTAATCGGGACACTTGACACAGATACGCAGTATTTT
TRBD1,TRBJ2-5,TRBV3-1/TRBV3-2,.,CASSPGTDHQETQYF,TGTGCCAGCAGCCCCGGGACAGACCATCAAGAGACCCAGTACTTC
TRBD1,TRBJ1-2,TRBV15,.,CATSEGDRVVYGYTF,TGTGCCACCAGCGAAGGGGACAGGGTCGTCTATGGCTACACCTTC
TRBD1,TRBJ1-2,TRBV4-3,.,CASSQVWVGDRGNYGYTF,TGCGCCAGCAGCCAAGTATGGGTGGGGGACAGGGGAAACTATGGCTACACCTTC
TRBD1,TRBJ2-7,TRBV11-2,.,CASRSPGTGVYEQYF,TGTGCCAGCAGGTCTCCTGGGACAGGGGTCTACGAGCAGTACTTC
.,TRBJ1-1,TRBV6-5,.,CASTKGPGGSPEAFF,TGTGCCAGCACTAAAGGTCCGGGGGGTAGCCCTGAAGCTTTCTTT
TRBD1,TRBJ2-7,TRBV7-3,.,CASSPGQGYEQYF,TGTGCCAGCAGCCCGGGACAGGGTTACGAGCAGTACTTC
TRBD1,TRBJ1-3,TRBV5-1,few,CASASDRGWGNTIYF,TGCGCCAGCGCCTCGGACAGGGGTTGGGGAAACACCATATATTTT
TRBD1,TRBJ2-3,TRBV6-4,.,CASSERGLTDTQYF,TGTGCCAGCAGTGAAAGGGGGCTCACAGATACGCAGTATTTT
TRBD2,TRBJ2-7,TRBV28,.,CASTYRLAGDYEQYF,TGTGCCAGCACCTACAGACTAGCGGGGGACTACGAGCAGTACTTC
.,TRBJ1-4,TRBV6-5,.,CASRNEKLFF,TGTGCCAGTCGTAATGAAAAACTGTTTTTT
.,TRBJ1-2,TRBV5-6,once,CASSIQGWDYGYTF,TGTGCCAGCAGTATTCAGGGGTGGGACTATGGCTACACCTTC
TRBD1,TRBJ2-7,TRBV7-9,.,CASSLTGVLTYEQYF,TGTGCCAGCAGCCTTACAGGGGTCCTTACCTACGAGCAGTACTTC
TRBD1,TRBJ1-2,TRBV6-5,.,CASSYGTGSSGYTF,TGTGCCAGCAGTTACGGGACAGGGTCTTCTGGCTACACCTTC
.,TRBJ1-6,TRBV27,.,CASSRLPVSPLHF,TGTGCCAGCAGTCGACTCCCTGTTTCACCCCTCCACTTT
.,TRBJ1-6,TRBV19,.,CASSIQGNNSPLHF,TGTGCCAGTAGTATACAGGGTAATAATTCACCCCTCCACTTT
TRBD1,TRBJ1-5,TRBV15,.,CATSGTGGSQPQHF,TGTGCCACCAGCGGGACAGGGGGCTCACAGCCCCAGCATTTT
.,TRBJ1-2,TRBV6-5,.,CASSLGQNSNYGYTF,TGTGCCAGCAGTTTAGGACAAAATTCTAACTATGGCTACACCTTC
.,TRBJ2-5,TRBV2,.,CAIEEGTETQYF,TGTGCCATAGAGGAGGGGACGGAGACCCAGTACTTC
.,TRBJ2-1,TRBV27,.,CASSFIGQAYNEQFF,TGTGCCAGCAGTTTCATCGGACAAGCCTACAATGAGCAGTTCTTC
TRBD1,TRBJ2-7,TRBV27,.,CASSSFETGEYEQYF,TGTGCCAGCAGTAGCTTCGAGACAGGGGAATACGAGCAGTACTTC
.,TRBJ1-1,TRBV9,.,CASSVVGSLNTEAFF,TGTGCCAGCAGCGTAGTAGGTAGCTTGAACACTGAAGCTTTCTTT
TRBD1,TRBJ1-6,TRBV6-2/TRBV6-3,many,CASSHSGTGASPLHF,TGTGCCAGCAGTCACTCCGGGACAGGGGCTTCACCCCTCCACTTT
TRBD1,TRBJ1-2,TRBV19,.,CASSRPGQDGYTF,TGTGCCAGTAGTAGGCCGGGACAGGATGGCTACACCTTC
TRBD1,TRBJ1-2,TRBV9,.,CASSSGQAPGYTF,TGTGCCAGCAGCTCCGGACAGGCTCCTGGCTACACCTTC
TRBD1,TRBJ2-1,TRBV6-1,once,CASSDRTGLSYNEQFF,TGTGCCAGCAGTGACCGGACAGGGCTTTCCTACAATGAGCAGTTCTTC
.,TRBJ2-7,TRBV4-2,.,CASSQDPTEKRAYEQYF,TGTGCCAGCAGCCAAGACCCAACAGAAAAGAGAGCCTACGAGCAGTACTTC
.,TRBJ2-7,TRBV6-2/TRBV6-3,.,CASSYSQPYEQYF,TGTGCCAGCAGTTACTCACAACCCTACGAGCAGTACTTC
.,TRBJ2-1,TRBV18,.,CASSPGGTLTYNEQFF,TGTGCCAGCTCACCAGGAGGGACCTTGACCTACAATGAGCAGTTCTTC
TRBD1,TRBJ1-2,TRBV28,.,CASGTTGGSYGYTF,TGTGCCAGCGGAACGACAGGGGGCTCGTATGGCTACACCTTC
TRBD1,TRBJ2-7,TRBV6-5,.,CASTPPGTGSYEQYF,TGTGCCAGCACCCCCCCTGGGACAGGATCCTACGAGCAGTACTTC
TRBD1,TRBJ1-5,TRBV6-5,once,CASSDSGGRQPQHF,TGTGCCAGCAGTGACTCAGGGGGCCGTCAGCCCCAGCATTTT
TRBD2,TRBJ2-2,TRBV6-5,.,CASRTSFGVTGELFF,TGTGCCAGCAGGACTAGCTTTGGAGTCACCGGGGAGCTGTTTTTT
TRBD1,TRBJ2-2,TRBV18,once,CASSPPTGEGPGELFF,TGTGCCAGCTCACCACCAACAGGGGAAGGGCCCGGGGAGCTGTTTTTT